The present entry profiles one T cell receptor beta chain with its context. What it recognizes is unknown. The source of the sample is a study of PD-1 blockade in classical Hodgkin lymphoma. Profiled with immunoSEQ multiplex PCR; TCRdb holds only in-frame clones, not every one. The sample has approximately 21,000 clones; 74% are singletons. Study-level results: Significant TCR diversity gains by C4D1 occurred in CD4+ but not CD8+ cells.

This CDR3 contains 16 residues. V was clipped by 2 bases and J by 3 bases; unmatched bases: 6. Germline CDR1 reads MRHNA; CDR2 reads SNTAGT. There was relapse after autologous stem cell transplantation in every patient, and there was variation in brentuximab vedotin exposure. Best responses fell into complete response, partial response or progressive disease. The chain employs TRBV6-4 and TRBJ2-1; 8 bases are shared with TRBD2. The receptor was derived from a human donor with classical Hodgkin lymphoma. Sample: peripheral blood mononuclear cells (PBMCs), taken at baseline. CDR3 sequence reads: CASSDRSGSDYNEQFF. DNA for the CDR3: TGTGCCAGCAGTGACCGCAGCGGGAGCGACTACAATGAGCAGTTCTTC.